Following are 3 T cell receptor beta chains from one sample sequenced in a study of T cell changes during pregnancy in multiple sclerosis. Only in-frame clones appear in the TCRdb table, and some are missing; sequencing was by immunoSEQ multiplex PCR. The data show 65,000 to 70,000 clones, 75% to 95% seen once. Material: peripheral blood, obtained in the first trimester of pregnancy. The receptors derive from a female donor with multiple sclerosis, enrolled in a pregnancy study.

This clone was detected only once. The chain carries TRBV2 and TRBJ2-5; the match to TRBD2 covers 10 bases. Germline loops: CDR1 SNHLY, CDR2 FYNNEI. The CDR3 is 15 residues long. After removal of 3 bases from V and 4 bases from J, the junction contained 5 bases not matched to a gene. The chain's CDR3 is CASSDGAGGPETQYF. The CDR3 DNA sequence: TGTGCCAGCAGTGATGGAGCGGGAGGGCCAGAGACCCAGTACTTC. The full variable domain, with the rest looked up from reference TRBV2 and TRBJ2-5, is EPEVTQTPSHQVTQMGQEVILRCVPISNHLYFYWYRQILGQKVEFLVSFYNNEISEKSEIFDDQFSVERPDGSNFTLKIRSTKLEDSAMYFCASSDGAGGPETQYFGPGTRLLVL.

The J gene is TRBJ1-2, the V gene TRBV10-3, with D possibly TRBD1 on 5 matching bases. V was trimmed by 2 bases and J by 0 bases, leaving 7 bases between them. CDR1 is ENHRY, CDR2 SYGVKD, per germline. The CDR3 contains 14 residues. DNA for the CDR3: TGTGCCATCAGTGAGGGGGCCGCTAACTATGGCTACACCTTC. It translates to CAISEGAANYGYTF.

The count of this clone is one. This chain joins TRBV5-1 and TRBJ2-7, with D maybe TRBD1 (6 bases). V lost 2 bases and J lost 5, with 11 bases in between. The CDR3 loop spans 13 amino acids. CDR1 SGHRS and CDR2 YFSETQ come from the germline V gene. Here the CDR3 DNA reads TGCGCCAGCAGCTTTCAGGGGACGGACGAGCAGTACTTC. Amino acid sequence: CASSFQGTDEQYF.